The next 20 T cell receptor beta chains were all read from a single sample in a study of beta chain features in type 1 diabetes. The whole isolated RNA underwent reverse transcription, so sequencing captured expressed TCRB transcripts. The data were produced by immunoSEQ multiplex PCR, yet TCRdb's version contains in-frame clones alone and is incomplete. Of 680,000 or so clones detected, around a sixth appear once; the ten largest clones hold around 0.1%. Sequenced input: naive CD4+ T cells from blood. Every receptor here comes from a young man in good health.

The chain combines TRBV11-3 with TRBJ2-3; TRBD2 might be the D (6 bases). With 1 base removed from V and 6 bases from J, the gap between germline ends came to 17 bases. Germline CDR1 reads SGHNT; CDR2 reads YENEEA. The CDR3 length is 16 residues. CDR3 in amino acids: CASSLGSSSSGDTQYF. CDR3 nucleotide sequence: TGTGCCAGCAGCTTAGGATCCTCCTCAAGCGGGGATACGCAGTATTTT.

This clone was counted only a few times. The rearrangement links TRBV9 to TRBJ1-2; no reliable D call. V shed 6 bases and J shed 4 bases, with 16 bases lying between them. In germline, CDR1 is SGDLS, CDR2 YYNGEE. This CDR3 spans 14 amino acids. The CDR3: CASTWTELSYGYTF. CDR3 DNA: TGTGCCAGCACCTGGACTGAGTTGAGCTATGGCTACACCTTC.

A remark on this clone: This sample includes further DNA sequences coding for the same CDR3. The gene calls are TRBV7-2 and TRBJ2-7; TRBD1 matches 10 bases. Trimming took 5 bases from V and 0 from J; bases not matched to a gene: 4. The CDR3 sequence is 15 residues long. Germline V CDR1 and CDR2: SGHTA, FQGNSA. The CDR3 nucleotides are TGTGCCAGCAGCCTCGGGACAGGGGACTCCTACGAGCAGTACTTC. Protein product: CASSLGTGDSYEQYF.

The J gene is TRBJ2-3, the V gene TRBV6-1; unclear D gene. V lost 4 bases and J lost 1, with 12 bases in between. The CDR3 has 15 amino acids. Germline values: CDR1 MNHNS, CDR2 SASEGT. CDR3 in amino acids: CASSAVVEGTDTQYF. In DNA, the CDR3 is TGTGCCAGCAGTGCTGTGGTTGAGGGCACAGATACGCAGTATTTT.

The chain recombines TRBV20-1 with TRBJ1-6, with D unclear. In germline, CDR1 is DFQATT, CDR2 SNEGSKA (reference sequence). Trimming shortened V by 4 bases and J by 11 bases, and 6 bases separated the two germline ends. CDR3 length equals 10 residues. CDR3 in DNA: TGCAGTGCTATAGGTCCACCCCTCCACTTT. Its translation: CSAIGPPLHF.

The CDR3 region is CAISGQVSGANVLTF. CDR3 sequence (DNA): TGTGCCATCAGTGGACAGGTTTCTGGGGCCAACGTCCTGACTTTC. This chain joins TRBV10-3 and TRBJ2-6; D is perhaps TRBD1 (6 bases). The V gene's germline CDR1 is ENHRY and CDR2 SYGVKD. V was shortened by 4 bases and J by 1 base, with 8 bases between the two germline ends. The CDR3 is 15 amino acids.

This clone was recorded a few times. This chain uses TRBV28 with TRBJ1-2; a possible D gene is TRBD1 (5 bases). The germline gives CDR1 MDHEN, CDR2 SYDVKM. This CDR3 region has 16 residues. The V end lost 2 bases, the J end lost 5 bases, and 18 bases lay between the germline ends. The CDR3 sequence is CASSLGQGVRGYGYTF. The CDR3 bases are TGTGCCAGCAGTTTAGGCCAGGGTGTCCGAGGGTATGGCTACACCTTC.

This clone was detected only a few times. The V call is TRBV7-3, the J call TRBJ2-2; tentatively, D is TRBD2 (6 bases). CDR3 length equals 16 residues. The ends were cut back, 5 bases at V and 6 bases at J, with 19 bases in the middle. The germline V gene has CDR1 SGHTA and CDR2 FQGTGA. CDR3 sequence (DNA): TGTGCCAGCAGCCCAAACGCGGGGAGAATTGCCGGGGAGCTGTTTTTT. This codes for CASSPNAGRIAGELFF.

V and J are TRBV28 and TRBJ2-7; 10 bases align to TRBD1. Germline V gene sequence: CDR1 MDHEN, CDR2 SYDVKM. The CDR3 spans 14 residues. Trimming at V came to 6 bases and at J to 5 bases, leaving 7 bases not matched to a gene. The CDR3 DNA reads TGTGCCAGCAGAACCGGGACAGGGGTGGACGAGCAGTACTTC. Its protein product is CASRTGTGVDEQYF.

This clone was counted only a few times. V is TRBV18 and J is TRBJ2-7; perhaps TRBD2 as D (6 bases). Trimming removed 4 bases at V and 3 bases at J, with 22 bases between. CDR3 length equals 17 residues. Looked up from germline, CDR1 is KGHSH and CDR2 is LQKENI. DNA of the CDR3: TGTGCCAGCTCACACTCCGTCTTGCGGGACGGCCACTACGAGCAGTACTTC. Protein: CASSHSVLRDGHYEQYF.

The chain combines TRBV10-2 with TRBJ2-7; no clear D. CDR1 and CDR2 from the germline V gene are WSHSY and SAAADI. V was cut by 6 bases and J by 3 bases, with 12 bases left in between. The CDR3 is made up of 13 amino acids. Here the CDR3 DNA reads TGCGCCAGCAGGCCGGCCTCGGGCTACGAGCAGTACTTC. This codes for CASRPASGYEQYF.

J is TRBJ2-5 and V is TRBV28; TRBD2 matches at 8 bases. The germline V gene has CDR1 MDHEN and CDR2 SYDVKM. Trimming at V came to 6 bases and at J to 2 bases, leaving 8 bases not matched to a gene. The CDR3 covers 15 residues. This chain's CDR3 is CASSPGSSGQETQYF. CDR3 coding DNA: TGTGCCAGCAGCCCTGGGTCTAGCGGGCAAGAGACCCAGTACTTC.

This clone has just a few counts. The same CDR3 also results from other DNA sequences found in this sample. The chain has TRBV28 and TRBJ2-1; 11 bases line up with TRBD2. Trimming took 7 bases from V and 4 from J; bases not matched to a gene: 0. This CDR3 has 13 amino acids. CDR1 and CDR2 from the germline V gene are MDHEN and SYDVKM. Written as DNA, the CDR3 is TGTGCCAGCATAGCGGGAGGGTACAATGAGCAGTTCTTC. It is translated as CASIAGGYNEQFF.

This clone has a single count. At one end, the junction sequence differs from germline, possibly due to a read error. This chain connects TRBV7-7 to TRBJ2-7; perhaps TRBD1 as D (5 bases). CDR1 and CDR2 from the germline V gene are SSHAT and FNYEAQ (reference sequence). The CDR3 is 13 amino acids. CDR3 coding DNA: TGTGCTAGCAGCTCCAACCAGGGATACGAGCAGTACTTC. Translation: CASSSNQGYEQYF.

The V gene is TRBV9, the J gene TRBJ1-2; D is ambiguous. Trimming cost V 0 bases and J 7 bases, with 16 bases left between them. In germline, CDR1 is SGDLS, CDR2 YYNGEE. This CDR3 is 15 amino acids long. CDR3 DNA: TGTGCCAGCAGCGTAGAACAGTATGGCTCCACTGGCTACACCTTC. Translated: CASSVEQYGSTGYTF.

The sample holds many counts of this clone. The CDR3 reads CASSPKVEQYF. The CDR3, as DNA: TGTGCCAGCAGCCCCAAGGTCGAGCAGTACTTC. The V gene is TRBV7-9, the J gene TRBJ2-7, with unresolved D. The CDR3 has 11 amino acids. With 5 bases removed from V and 6 bases from J, the gap between germline ends came to 8 bases. The germline CDR1 and CDR2 sequences are SEHNR and FQNEAQ (reference sequence).

This clone was seen a few times. The chain uses TRBV25-1 and TRBJ1-4; the D gene is possibly TRBD1 (6 bases). CDR3 length: 15 residues. The V gene lost 1 base and the J gene lost 6 bases, with 12 bases spanning the gap. Germline V gene data show CDR1 as MGHDK and CDR2 as SYGVNS. CDR3 amino acids: CASSESGAGDEKLFF. In DNA, the CDR3 is TGTGCCAGCAGTGAATCGGGCGCAGGGGATGAAAAACTGTTTTTT.

A few counts support this clone. The gene calls are TRBV6-5 and TRBJ2-7; D remains unclear. The CDR3 consists of 14 residues. Trimming pared 5 bases from V and 2 bases from J, leaving 13 bases between. Germline V gene lookup returns CDR1 MNHEY and CDR2 SVGAGI. DNA of the CDR3: TGTGCCAGCAGTAGCTATCATGGGACCTACGAGCAGTACTTC. The encoded protein is CASSSYHGTYEQYF.

This chain connects TRBV7-8 to TRBJ2-3; 9 bases align to TRBD2. With V trimmed by 5 bases and J by 5 bases, 11 bases remained unmatched. Germline V gene lookup returns CDR1 SGHVS and CDR2 FQNEAQ. The CDR3 is made up of 16 amino acids. This CDR3 is CASSPLGLARIDTQYF. CDR3 sequence (DNA): TGTGCCAGCAGCCCCTTAGGACTAGCGCGCATAGATACGCAGTATTTT. Full variable domain (rest looked up from reference TRBV7-8 and TRBJ2-3): GAGVSQSPRYKVAKRGQDVALRCDPISGHVSLFWYQQALGQGPEFLTYFQNEAQLDKSGLPSDRFFAERPEGSVSTLKIQRTQQEDSAVYLCASSPLGLARIDTQYFGPGTRLTVL.

The chain joins TRBV14 to TRBJ2-1; D may be TRBD2 (5 bases). Trimming removed 4 bases at V and 6 bases at J, with 16 bases between. CDR1 is SGHDN, CDR2 FVKESK, per germline. The CDR3 has 15 residues. The CDR3 reads CASSPRGLRSNEQFF. CDR3 DNA: TGTGCCAGCAGCCCCCGGGGTCTTAGATCCAATGAGCAGTTCTTC.